This T cell receptor (beta chain) was sequenced for a study of human T cells and chemical hapten exposure. Unfractionated whole blood was the source of the extracted total RNA. TCRdb independently ran MiXCR on the 5' RACE reads; one entry per CDR3 protein. The profile covers about 80,000 distinct CDR3 sequences, with 7% to 8% appearing a single time and under 2.5% taken by the ten largest. Ten or more counts support this clonotype. This receptor was taken from a male donor in good health.

CDR3 sequence (DNA): TGTGCCAGCAGTATCAATTTCCCCGGGACGGGTAACGGAGCTTTCTTT. It is translated as CASSINFPGTGNGAFF. V is TRBV12-3 or TRBV12-4 and J is TRBJ1-1; D might be TRBD1 (5 bases). The CDR3 spans 16 residues. The V gene lost 5 bases and the J gene lost 10 bases, with 26 bases spanning the gap.